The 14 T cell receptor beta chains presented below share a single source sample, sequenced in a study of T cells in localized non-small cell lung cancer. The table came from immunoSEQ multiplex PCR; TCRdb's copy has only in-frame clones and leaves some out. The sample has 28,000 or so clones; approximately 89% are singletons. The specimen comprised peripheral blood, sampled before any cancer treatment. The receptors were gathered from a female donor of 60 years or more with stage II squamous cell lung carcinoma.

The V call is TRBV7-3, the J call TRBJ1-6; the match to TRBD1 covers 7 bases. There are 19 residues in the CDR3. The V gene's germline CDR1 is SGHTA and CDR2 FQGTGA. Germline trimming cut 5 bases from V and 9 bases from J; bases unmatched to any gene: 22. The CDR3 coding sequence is TGTGCCAGCAGCCCCAGGGGGGGGACTCACCGTGGGATTAGTTCACCCCTCCACTTT. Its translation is CASSPRGGTHRGISSPLHF.

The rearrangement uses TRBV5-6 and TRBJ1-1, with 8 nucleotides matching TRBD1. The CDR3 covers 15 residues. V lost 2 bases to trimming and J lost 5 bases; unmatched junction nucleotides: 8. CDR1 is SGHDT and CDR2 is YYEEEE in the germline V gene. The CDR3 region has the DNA TGTGCCAGCAGCTTTGGGGCAGGGGGCAGGACTGAAGCTTTCTTT. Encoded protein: CASSFGAGGRTEAFF.

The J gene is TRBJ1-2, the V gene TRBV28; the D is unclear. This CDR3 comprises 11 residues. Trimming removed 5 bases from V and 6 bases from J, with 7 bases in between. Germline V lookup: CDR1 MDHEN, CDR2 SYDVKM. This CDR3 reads CASSPNHGYTF. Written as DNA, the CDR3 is TGTGCCAGCAGTCCGAACCATGGCTACACCTTC.

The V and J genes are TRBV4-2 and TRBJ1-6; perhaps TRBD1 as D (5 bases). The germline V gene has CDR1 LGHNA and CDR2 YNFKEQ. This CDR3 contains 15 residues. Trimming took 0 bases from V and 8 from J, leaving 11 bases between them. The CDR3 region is CASSQEQVNDSPLHF. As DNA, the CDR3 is TGTGCCAGCAGCCAAGAACAGGTGAACGATTCACCCCTCCACTTT.

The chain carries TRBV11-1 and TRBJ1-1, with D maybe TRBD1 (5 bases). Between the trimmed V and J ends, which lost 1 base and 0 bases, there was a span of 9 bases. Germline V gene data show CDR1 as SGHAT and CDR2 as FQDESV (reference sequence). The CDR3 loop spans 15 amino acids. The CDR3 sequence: CASSLGRALNTEAFF. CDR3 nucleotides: TGTGCCAGCAGCTTAGGCAGGGCGCTGAACACTGAAGCTTTCTTT.

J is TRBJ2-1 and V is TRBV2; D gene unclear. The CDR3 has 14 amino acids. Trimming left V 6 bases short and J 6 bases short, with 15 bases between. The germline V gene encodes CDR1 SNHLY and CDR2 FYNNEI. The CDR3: CASSEIDWGNEQFF. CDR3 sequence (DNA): TGTGCCAGCAGCGAAATCGACTGGGGCAATGAGCAGTTCTTC.

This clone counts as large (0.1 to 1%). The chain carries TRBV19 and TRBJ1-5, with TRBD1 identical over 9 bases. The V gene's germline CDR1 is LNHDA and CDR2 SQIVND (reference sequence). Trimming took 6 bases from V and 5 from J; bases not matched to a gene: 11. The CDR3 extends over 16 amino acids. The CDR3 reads CASREGFGQGYQPQHF. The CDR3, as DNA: TGTGCCAGTAGGGAGGGTTTTGGACAGGGGTATCAGCCCCAGCATTTT. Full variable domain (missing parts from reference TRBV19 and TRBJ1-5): DGGITQSPKYLFRKEGQNVTLSCEQNLNHDAMYWYRQDPGQGLRLIYYSQIVNDFQKGDIAEGYSVSREKKESFPLTVTSAQKNPTAFYLCASREGFGQGYQPQHFGDGTRLSIL.

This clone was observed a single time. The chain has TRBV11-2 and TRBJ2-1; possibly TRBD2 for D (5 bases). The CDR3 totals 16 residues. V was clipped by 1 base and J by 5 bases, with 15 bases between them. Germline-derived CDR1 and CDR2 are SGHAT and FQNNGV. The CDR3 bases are TGTGCCAGCAGCTTAGTGCTAGGGAGACCGAACAATGAGCAGTTCTTC. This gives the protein CASSLVLGRPNNEQFF.

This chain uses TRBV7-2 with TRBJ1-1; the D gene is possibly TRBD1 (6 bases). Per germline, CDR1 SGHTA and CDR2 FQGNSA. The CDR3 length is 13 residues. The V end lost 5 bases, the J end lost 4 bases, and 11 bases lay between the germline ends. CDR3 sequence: CASSLQGGTEAFF. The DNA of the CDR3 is TGTGCCAGCAGCCTACAGGGTGGCACTGAAGCTTTCTTT.

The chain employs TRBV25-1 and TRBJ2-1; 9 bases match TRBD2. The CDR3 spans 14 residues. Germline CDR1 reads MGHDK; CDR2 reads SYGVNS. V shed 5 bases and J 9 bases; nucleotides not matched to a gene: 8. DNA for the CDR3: TGTGCCAGCAGTCGAGGTAGCGGGAGATCTGAGCAGTTCTTC. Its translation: CASSRGSGRSEQFF.

CDR3 sequence (DNA): TGTGCCAGCAGCTTGCCCCGGGCGGGAGGCACAGATACGCAGTATTTT. As protein: CASSLPRAGGTDTQYF. J is TRBJ2-3 and V is TRBV5-4; 7 bases match TRBD2. This CDR3 has 16 amino acids. Unmatched junction bases numbered 6, after V lost 1 base and J lost 1 base. Per germline, CDR1 SGHNT and CDR2 YYREEE (reference sequence).

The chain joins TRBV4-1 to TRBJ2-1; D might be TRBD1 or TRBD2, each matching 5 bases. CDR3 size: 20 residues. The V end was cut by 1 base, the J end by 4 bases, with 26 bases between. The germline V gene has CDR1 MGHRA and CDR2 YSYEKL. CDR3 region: CASSQAIGGLRTISYNEQFF. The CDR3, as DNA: TGCGCCAGCAGCCAAGCCATAGGAGGATTAAGGACAATATCTTACAATGAGCAGTTCTTC.

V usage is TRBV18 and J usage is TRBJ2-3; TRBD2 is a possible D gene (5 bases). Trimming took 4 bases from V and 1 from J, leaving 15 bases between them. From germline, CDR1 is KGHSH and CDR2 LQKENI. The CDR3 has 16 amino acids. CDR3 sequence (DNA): TGTGCCAGCTCACGAGGGCCTAGAGCTCGCACAGATACGCAGTATTTT. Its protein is CASSRGPRARTDTQYF.

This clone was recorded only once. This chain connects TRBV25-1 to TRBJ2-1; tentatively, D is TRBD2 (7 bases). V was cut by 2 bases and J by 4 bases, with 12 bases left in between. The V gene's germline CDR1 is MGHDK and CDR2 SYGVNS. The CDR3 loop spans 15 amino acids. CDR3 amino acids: CASSEPAGTYNEQFF. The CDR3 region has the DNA TGTGCCAGCAGTGAACCAGCGGGGACATACAATGAGCAGTTCTTC. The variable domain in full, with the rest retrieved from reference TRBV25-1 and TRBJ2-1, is EADIYQTPRYLVIGTGKKITLECSQTMGHDKMYWYQQDPGMELHLIHYSYGVNSTEKGDLSSESTVSRIRTEHFPLTLESARPSHTSQYLCASSEPAGTYNEQFFGPGTRLTVL.